This is a list of T cell receptor beta chains from one sample in a study of monozygotic twins with inflammatory bowel disease. TCRdb derives one entry per CDR3 protein from the 5' RACE reads, leaving out DNA. In total, the table holds a few hundred thousand distinct CDR3 sequences. Input material: blood. The receptor source for this set is a human donor with ulcerative colitis or Crohn's disease, or a healthy co-twin of an affected twin (not recorded which). CDR3s include the opening cysteine and the closing phenylalanine or tryptophan.

>TRBJ2-5|TRBV12-3/TRBV12-4
CASRLIRDGETQYF
>TRBJ2-2|TRBV6-6
CASSYSAGELFF
>TRBJ2-3|TRBV7-2
CASSFTGGEDTQYF
>TRBJ2-2|TRBV7-9
CASSLIGQGPTGELFF
>TRBJ1-5|TRBV5-1
CASSSGTGLQPQHF
>TRBJ2-1|TRBV6-5
CASSTSLGGGGAGYEQFF
>TRBJ1-5|TRBV4-2
CASSQVSTASNQPQHF
>TRBJ2-7|TRBV19
CASSIAPRQSYEQYF
>TRBJ2-3|TRBV7-9
CASIQRGPPDTQYF
>TRBJ2-4|TRBV12-3/TRBV12-4
CASSFQLRRHKNIQYF
>TRBJ2-3|TRBV5-1
CASSLDRTNTDTQYF
>TRBJ1-4|TRBV19
CASSPLVTNEKLFF
>TRBJ2-1|TRBV4-3
CASSQAVSGGYNEQFF
>TRBJ2-3|TRBV29-1
CSVRLAGSSTDTQYF
>TRBJ2-5|TRBV5-6
CASSLGQGAWVTQYF
>TRBJ2-7|TRBV27
CASSFGDRDGYEQYF
>TRBJ2-1|TRBV20-1
CSARVLQGATGNEQFF
>TRBJ2-6|TRBV5-1
CASSLDGRFLGGAGANVLTF
>TRBJ2-1|TRBV20-1
CSAGDRGSPRNEQFF
>TRBJ1-3|TRBV6-1
CASSLGRKGNTIYF
>TRBJ1-1|TRBV27
CASSSNPPGGEAATEAFF
>TRBJ2-1|TRBV4-1
CASSREVISGQPYNEQFF
>TRBJ1-1|TRBV6-5
CASSNRGTEAFF
>TRBJ2-2|TRBV7-9
CASSLGAGLNTGELFF
>TRBJ2-1|TRBV9
CASSAGGPLWNEQFF
>TRBJ2-7|TRBV20-1
CSASGGELLEQYF